These 14 T cell receptor beta chains came from one sample sequenced in a study of cytomegalovirus exposure and HLA in healthy donors. PCR primers comprised 60 Vbeta and 13 Jbeta primers. Libraries were prepared by immunoSEQ multiplex PCR; TCRdb keeps only in-frame clonotypes and omits some of them. Here the sample spans about 160,000 clones, more than 75% being singletons. Material: PBMCs. The receptors were gathered from a girl aged 2-9 years in good health and CMV-seropositive.

V gene TRBV7-3 combines with J gene TRBJ2-3, with 8 bases matching TRBD2. After removal of 0 bases from V and 0 bases from J, the junction contained 8 bases not matched to a gene. There are 18 residues in the CDR3. Germline V CDR1 and CDR2: SGHTA, FQGTGA. This chain's CDR3 is CASSLTRGLGISTDTQYF. The CDR3 DNA reads as TGTGCCAGCAGCTTAACGAGGGGACTAGGGATTAGCACAGATACGCAGTATTTT.

The sample holds a few counts of this clone. The V and J genes are TRBV4-2 and TRBJ1-1, with a tentative D call TRBD1 (5 bases). CDR3 size: 14 residues. V was cut by 1 base and J by 5 bases, with 11 bases left in between. The V gene's germline CDR1 is LGHNA and CDR2 YNFKEQ. Here the CDR3 DNA reads TGTGCCAGCAGCCAAGCGGGGGGTAATACTGAAGCTTTCTTT. Residues: CASSQAGGNTEAFF.

This clone was observed a single time. One end of the junction is discordant with germline, which a read error may explain. The chain combines TRBV5-1 with TRBJ1-2, with a tentative D call TRBD1 (5 bases). CDR1 and CDR2 from the germline V gene are SGHRS and YFSETQ. The CDR3 runs 13 residues. In DNA, the CDR3 is TGCACCAGCAGTACACGGTGGGGCGATGGCTACACCTTC. It is translated as CTSSTRWGDGYTF.

V usage is TRBV30 and J usage is TRBJ1-5; maybe TRBD1 (5 bases). Trimming removed 2 bases from V and 5 bases from J, with 10 bases in between. Looked up from germline, CDR1 is GTSNPN and CDR2 is SVGIG (reference sequence). This CDR3 is 13 amino acids long. CDR3 residues: CAWSPGGDQPQHF. DNA for the CDR3: TGTGCCTGGAGTCCTGGGGGGGATCAGCCCCAGCATTTT.

This chain links TRBV27 with TRBJ1-5; D is unclear. V shed 0 bases and J shed 6 bases, with 9 bases lying between them. The germline V gene has CDR1 MNHEY and CDR2 SMNVEV (reference sequence). This CDR3 region has 14 residues. CDR3 in DNA: TGTGCCAGCAGTTTATCGCCAGGAGGTCAGCCCCAGCATTTT. Translated, it gives CASSLSPGGQPQHF.

This sequence joins TRBV9 and TRBJ2-7, with TRBD2 matching over 8 bases. V lost 0 bases and J lost 2; bases outside the gene matches: 10. This CDR3 has 17 residues. Per the germline V gene, CDR1 is SGDLS and CDR2 is YYNGEE. CDR3 nucleotides: TGTGCCAGCAGCGTAGATGCGGGGGGCGCTTTCCCCTACGAGCAGTACTTC. Translating gives CASSVDAGGAFPYEQYF.

This chain connects TRBV5-1 to TRBJ2-3; 9 bases are shared with TRBD2. This CDR3 has 17 amino acids. J lost 4 bases, V lost 4 bases, and 13 bases had no gene match. The germline V gene encodes CDR1 SGHRS and CDR2 YFSETQ. The CDR3 nucleotides are TGCGCCAGCAGCCCCCTGGCGGCGGGAGGGACCTCAGATACGCAGTATTTT. It is translated as CASSPLAAGGTSDTQYF.

V gene TRBV7-2 combines with J gene TRBJ2-1, with TRBD2 matching 10 bases. Germline CDR1 reads SGHTA; CDR2 reads FQGNSA. V trimming: 4 bases; J trimming: 5 bases; junction bases outside the gene matches: 5. The CDR3 has 15 residues. The CDR3: CASSSGLAANNEQFF. The CDR3 nucleotides read TGTGCCAGCAGCTCCGGACTAGCGGCCAACAATGAGCAGTTCTTC. The whole variable domain, filled in from reference TRBV7-2 and TRBJ2-1, reads GAGVSQSPSNKVTEKGKDVELRCDPISGHTALYWYRQSLGQGLEFLIYFQGNSAPDKSGLPSDRFSAERTGGSVSTLTIQRTQQEDSAVYLCASSSGLAANNEQFFGPGTRLTVL.

The V call is TRBV7-8, the J call TRBJ2-6; a possible D gene is TRBD1 (6 bases). Germline CDR1 reads SGHVS; CDR2 reads FQNEAQ. There are 19 residues in the CDR3. Deletions cut 3 bases from V and 0 bases from J, with 18 bases between. CDR3 bases: TGTGCCAGCAGCTTTCCCCGGGACAAATACTTCTCTGGGGCCAACGTCCTGACTTTC. Amino acid sequence: CASSFPRDKYFSGANVLTF.

The chain recombines TRBV7-2 with TRBJ2-7, with TRBD2 matching over 13 bases. The CDR3 totals 19 residues. From germline, CDR1 is SGHTA and CDR2 FQGNSA. The junction had 14 bases not matched to a gene; V was cut back by 1 base and J by 5 bases. CDR3 coding DNA: TGTGCCAGCAGCTTAGACTCGCCTGGACTAGCGGGAGTTTCCAACGAGCAGTACTTC. It translates to CASSLDSPGLAGVSNEQYF.

The genes are TRBV6-6 and TRBJ2-3; 12 bases line up with TRBD2. After removal of 4 bases from V and 3 bases from J, the junction contained 5 bases not matched to a gene. CDR1 and CDR2 (germline): MNHNY, SVGAGI (reference sequence). CDR3 length: 16 residues. CDR3 DNA sequence: TGTGCCAGCAGTTCCCTAGCGGGAGGGGTTACAGATACGCAGTATTTT. As protein: CASSSLAGGVTDTQYF.

In this sample, this clone turned up once. This rearrangement joins TRBV7-9 to TRBJ2-5; D is unresolved. This CDR3 comprises 12 residues. The germline V gene has CDR1 SEHNR and CDR2 FQNEAQ (reference sequence). Trimming took 2 bases from V and 5 from J, leaving 6 bases between them. This chain's CDR3 is CASSLSLETQYF. Written as DNA, the CDR3 is TGTGCCAGCAGCTTATCCCTGGAGACCCAGTACTTC.

A single count supports this clone. V usage is TRBV21-1 and J usage is TRBJ1-5; TRBD1 is the table's D call and was not checked against the DNA. TRBV21-1 is tagged as a pseudogene. The CDR3 contains 14 residues. CDR3 sequence (DNA): TGTGCCAGCAGCAAAGGGGCGTGGGATCAGCCCCAGCATTTT. Translating gives CASSKGAWDQPQHF.

The chain uses TRBV12-5 and TRBJ1-2; 7 bases are a match to TRBD1. The CDR3 is made up of 14 amino acids. The V gene end was trimmed by 9 bases and the J gene end by 4 bases; junction bases not matched to a gene: 11. CDR1 and CDR2 from the germline V gene are LGHNT and FRNRAP. The CDR3 spells CASHPGRGRYGYTF. CDR3 DNA sequence: TGTGCTAGCCACCCGGGAAGGGGGCGCTATGGCTACACCTTC.